The rows below give T cell receptor beta chains drawn from one sample of a study of graft-versus-host responses after intestinal transplantation. Repertoires were generated with immunoSEQ multiplex PCR, while TCRdb's copy carries only in-frame clones and drops some. This repertoire shows about 85,000 clones, roughly 80% found once; its top ten account for about 18%. Their cognate antigens are unknown. Specimen: unstimulated CD8+ T cells sorted from spleen or lymph node cells, collected before intestinal transplant. The source is a human donor who received an intestinal transplant. CDR3s include the opening cysteine and the closing phenylalanine or tryptophan. A D gene is named only where the DNA matches it firmly. Not all rows give a size; the values are once, few, many and, for expanded clones, a class.

J gene	V gene	clone size	D gene	CDR3 protein	CDR3 DNA
TRBJ1-6	TRBV13	once	NA	CASSFVTDGLDSPLHF	TGTGCCAGCAGCTTTGTGACGGATGGGTTAGATTCACCCCTCCACTTT
TRBJ2-7	TRBV5-4	NA	NA	CASSTDQGGEQYF	TGTGCCAGCAGCACAGATCAGGGGGGGGAGCAGTACTTC
TRBJ1-5	TRBV9	NA	NA	CASSEGPDNQPQHF	TGTGCCAGCAGCGAAGGACCAGACAATCAGCCCCAGCATTTT
TRBJ1-4	TRBV28	NA	NA	CASSSYRRPNEKLFF	TGTGCCAGCAGTTCCTACCGCCGCCCCAATGAAAAACTGTTTTTT
TRBJ2-3	TRBV16	NA	NA	CASSQSAITSTDTQYF	TGTGCCAGCAGCCAATCGGCCATCACTAGCACAGATACGCAGTATTTT
TRBJ1-3	TRBV6-6	few	NA	CASSLNPGAGNTIYF	TGTGCCAGCAGTCTTAACCCGGGGGCGGGAAACACCATATATTTT
TRBJ2-2	TRBV9	NA	TRBD1	CASSVGHQGTANTGELFF	TGTGCCAGCAGCGTAGGACACCAAGGGACAGCGAACACCGGGGAGCTGTTTTTT
TRBJ2-3	TRBV21-1	NA	NA	CASSHRTGVGDTQYF	TGTGCCAGCAGCCACCGGACGGGAGTCGGAGATACGCAGTATTTT
TRBJ1-2	TRBV2	few	NA	CASSQQGWYGYTF	TGTGCCAGCAGTCAACAGGGCTGGTATGGCTACACCTTC
TRBJ2-3	TRBV27	NA	TRBD1	CASSWGTGGTDTQYF	TGTGCCAGCAGTTGGGGGACAGGGGGCACAGATACGCAGTATTTT
TRBJ2-2	TRBV6-5	NA	TRBD2	CASSDYSGGMFF	TGTGCCAGCAGTGACTATAGCGGGGGCATGTTTTTT
TRBJ1-5	TRBV4-1	few	NA	CASSQVADSNQPQHF	TGCGCCAGCAGCCAAGTCGCTGATAGCAATCAGCCCCAGCATTTT
TRBJ1-4	TRBV4-2	once	NA	CASSQELSEKLFF	TGTGCCAGCAGCCAAGAATTAAGCGAAAAACTGTTTTTT
TRBJ2-1	TRBV10-2	NA	NA	CASSEVDEQFF	TGCGCCAGCAGTGAGGTCGATGAGCAGTTCTTC
TRBJ1-1	TRBV11-3	few	NA	CASSLGPNTEAFF	TGTGCCAGCAGCTTAGGGCCGAACACTGAAGCTTTCTTT
TRBJ1-1	TRBV6-6	NA	TRBD1	CASSYTGQGNTEAFF	TGTGCCAGCAGTTACACCGGACAGGGGAACACTGAAGCTTTCTTT
TRBJ2-7	TRBV29-1	NA	NA	CSVEGVSSYEQYF	TGCAGCGTTGAAGGGGTCAGCTCCTACGAGCAGTACTTC
TRBJ1-1	TRBV6-1	NA	NA	CASGQPLNTEAFF	TGTGCCAGCGGACAACCCTTGAACACTGAAGCTTTCTTT
TRBJ1-6	TRBV11-2	NA	NA	CASSLWGTGPDSPLHF	TGTGCCAGCAGCTTATGGGGGACGGGTCCCGATTCACCCCTCCACTTT
TRBJ1-1	TRBV6-6	NA	NA	CASSYVSPLGGTEAFF	TGTGCCAGCAGTTACGTCAGCCCTCTGGGGGGAACTGAAGCTTTCTTT
TRBJ2-7	TRBV13	once	NA	CASSQESSYEQYF	TGTGCCAGCAGCCAGGAGAGCTCCTACGAGCAGTACTTC
TRBJ2-7	TRBV5-6	NA	NA	CASSSAANSYEQYF	TGTGCCAGCAGCTCGGCAGCGAACTCGTACGAGCAGTACTTC
TRBJ1-1	TRBV4-2	NA	TRBD1	CASSQVSDRDNTEAFF	TGTGCCAGCAGCCAAGTATCGGACAGGGACAACACTGAAGCTTTCTTT
TRBJ1-6	TRBV5-6	once	NA	CASSIGEVYNSPLHF	TGTGCCAGCAGCATAGGGGAGGTGTATAATTCACCCCTCCACTTT
TRBJ1-4	TRBV25-1	NA	NA	CASSFWRGKEKLFF	TGTGCCAGCAGCTTTTGGAGGGGAAAGGAAAAACTGTTTTTT
TRBJ1-6	TRBV6-6	NA	NA	CASGRFVSPLHF	TGTGCCAGCGGGCGGTTCGTTTCACCCCTCCACTTT
TRBJ2-7	TRBV6-1	few	NA	CASSITGQLGEQYF	TGTGCCAGCAGCATCACAGGGCAGTTGGGCGAGCAGTACTTC
TRBJ1-4	TRBV28	NA	TRBD1	CASRLTGGEGEKLFF	TGTGCCAGCCGGCTTACAGGGGGCGAGGGTGAAAAACTGTTTTTT
TRBJ2-7	TRBV5-6	few	TRBD1	CASSASGTGDYEQYF	TGTGCCAGCAGCGCGTCCGGGACAGGGGACTACGAGCAGTACTTC
TRBJ2-7	TRBV6-5	NA	TRBD2	CASSYSGAGLYEQYF	TGTGCCAGCAGTTACTCGGGAGCGGGACTCTACGAGCAGTACTTC
TRBJ2-7	TRBV4-1	NA	TRBD1	CASSQGTGPYEQYF	TGCGCCAGCAGCCAAGGGACAGGGCCCTACGAGCAGTACTTC
TRBJ2-7	TRBV5-1	NA	TRBD2	CASSPFLPSGRVPYEQYF	TGCGCCAGCAGCCCCTTCCTCCCTAGCGGGAGAGTCCCCTACGAGCAGTACTTC
TRBJ1-4	TRBV4-1	NA	NA	CASSQGEGAGEKLFF	TGCGCCAGCAGCCAAGGTGAGGGAGCGGGAGAAAAACTGTTTTTT
TRBJ2-7	TRBV7-3	NA	NA	CASSLGSGSTGEQYF	TGTGCCAGCAGCTTAGGATCCGGGAGTACGGGCGAGCAGTACTTC